Below, 32 T cell receptor beta chains from the same sample are listed, as sequenced in a study of blood T cell repertoires in COVID-19. Sequencing used immunoSEQ multiplex PCR; TCRdb keeps in-frame clones, though not all of them. The sample has 190,000 or so clones, more than 70% seen once. The sequencing input was peripheral blood. The receptors were gathered from a middle-aged man with active or convalescent COVID-19.

The chain employs TRBV28 and TRBJ1-2, with D possibly TRBD1 on 6 matching bases. Germline CDR1 MDHEN, CDR2 SYDVKM. V was clipped by 6 bases and J by 2 bases, with 13 bases between them. The CDR3 consists of 14 residues. CDR3 residues: CASSSGGANYGYTF. Here the CDR3 DNA reads TGTGCCAGCAGCTCCGGGGGGGCCAACTATGGCTACACCTTC.

Here the CDR3 DNA reads TGTGCCAGCAGCAAAGGAAAAAGGCCGGGACAGTTGAACACCGGGGAGCTGTTTTTT. Protein product: CASSKGKRPGQLNTGELFF. V gene TRBV21-1 combines with J gene TRBJ2-2; the table's D call TRBD1 went unverified against the DNA. TRBV21-1 is listed as a pseudogene. This CDR3 contains 19 residues.

The rearrangement joins TRBV15 to TRBJ2-7; weak D call: TRBD2 (7 bases). The CDR3 is 16 amino acids. The V end lost 0 bases, the J end lost 2 bases, and 14 bases lay between the germline ends. Per the germline V gene, CDR1 is LNHNV and CDR2 is YYDKDF (reference sequence). The chain's CDR3 is CATSRDRGAGAYEQYF. The CDR3 DNA is TGTGCCACCAGCAGAGATAGGGGGGCGGGGGCCTACGAGCAGTACTTC.

V and J are TRBV24-1 and TRBJ2-5; D is unresolved. Germline CDR1 reads KGHDR; CDR2 reads SFDVKD. The length of the CDR3 is 15 residues. Trimming took off 0 bases at V and 1 base at J, with 8 bases between the two ends. This CDR3 is CATSDLNVSQETQYF. The CDR3 DNA is TGTGCCACCAGTGATTTGAACGTCAGCCAAGAGACCCAGTACTTC.

This rearrangement joins TRBV7-2 to TRBJ2-5, with 7 positions matching TRBD2. There are 16 residues in the CDR3. V lost 5 bases, J lost 0 bases, and 9 bases stayed unmatched. The germline gives CDR1 SGHTA, CDR2 FQGNSA. The CDR3 DNA reads as TGTGCCAGCAGCCCCGGGACTAAGAAATACCAAGAGACCCAGTACTTC. This translates into CASSPGTKKYQETQYF.

The CDR3 DNA is TGCGCCAGCAGCTTCGACAGGGATGGAAACACCATATATTTT. Its protein product is CASSFDRDGNTIYF. V is TRBV5-1 and J is TRBJ1-3; the match to TRBD1 covers 7 bases. The junction had 2 bases not matched to a gene; V was cut back by 2 bases and J by 3 bases. Germline CDR1 SGHRS, CDR2 YFSETQ. This CDR3 spans 14 amino acids.

This clone was counted a few times. The chain joins TRBV29-1 to TRBJ2-2, with 7 bases fitting TRBD1. The length of the CDR3 is 13 residues. Germline V gene data show CDR1 as SQVTM and CDR2 as ANQGSEA. V lost 7 bases to trimming and J lost 0 bases; unmatched junction nucleotides: 2. The CDR3 sequence: CSGDSPNTGELFF. CDR3 sequence (DNA): TGCAGCGGGGACAGCCCGAACACCGGGGAGCTGTTTTTT.

The chain carries TRBV3-1 (or the pseudogene TRBV3-2) and TRBJ1-1, with TRBD1 matching 10 bases. Germline trimming cut 4 bases from V and 1 base from J; bases unmatched to any gene: 6. The CDR3 contains 16 residues. Germline V gives CDR1 LGHDT, CDR2 YNNKEL (reference sequence). The CDR3 coding sequence is TGTGCCAGCAGCCTTAGGACAGGGGGAGCGAACACTGAAGCTTTCTTT. This gives the protein CASSLRTGGANTEAFF.

This rearrangement joins TRBV2 to TRBJ1-6; D gene uncertain. There are 14 residues in the CDR3. Germline loops: CDR1 SNHLY, CDR2 FYNNEI. V was trimmed by 7 bases and J by 1 base, leaving 8 bases between them. In nucleotides, the CDR3 is TGTGCCAGCACCCTTAGTTCCTATAATTCACCCCTCCACTTT. As protein: CASTLSSYNSPLHF.

The chain combines TRBV6-4 with TRBJ1-2, with TRBD1 as a possible D gene (5 bases). Germline-derived CDR1 and CDR2 are MRHNA and SNTAGT. Trimming cost V 3 bases and J 4 bases, with 18 bases left between them. This CDR3 has 16 residues. The CDR3 nucleotides read TGTGCCAGCAGTGAATCAGCTACAAAGGGGATCTATGGCTACACCTTC. It yields the protein CASSESATKGIYGYTF.

This clone came up once. This chain joins TRBV2 and TRBJ2-7; 9 bases match TRBD1. The V and J ends lost 6 bases and 4 bases, in that order; junction bases with no gene match: 10. The CDR3 contains 15 residues. Germline lookup yields CDR1 SNHLY and CDR2 FYNNEI. CDR3 bases: TGTGCCAGCAGGGAATACCCCGGGACAGGGTACGAGCAGTACTTC. Translation: CASREYPGTGYEQYF. Together with reference TRBV2 and TRBJ2-7, the CDR3 gives the full variable domain: EPEVTQTPSHQVTQMGQEVILRCVPISNHLYFYWYRQILGQKVEFLVSFYNNEISEKSEIFDDQFSVERPDGSNFTLKIRSTKLEDSAMYFCASREYPGTGYEQYFGPGTRLTVT.

This chain connects TRBV6-5 to TRBJ1-6, with TRBD1 matching 9 bases. The CDR3 covers 14 residues. After removal of 7 bases from V and 10 bases from J, the junction contained 8 bases not matched to a gene. The germline V gene has CDR1 MNHEY and CDR2 SVGAGI. The CDR3 region is CASKLGQGWSPLHF. CDR3 coding DNA: TGTGCCAGCAAGTTGGGACAGGGCTGGTCACCCCTCCACTTT.

The chain has TRBV27 and TRBJ1-3, with D perhaps matching TRBD1 (5 bases). The V gene's germline CDR1 is MNHEY and CDR2 SMNVEV (reference sequence). V lost 2 bases to trimming and J lost 0 bases, with 8 bases between them. This CDR3 has 15 amino acids. The DNA of the CDR3 is TGTGCCAGCAGTTTAGACAGTACCTCTGGAAACACCATATATTTT. It encodes CASSLDSTSGNTIYF.

This clone was found a few times. J is TRBJ2-5 and V is TRBV19; D is perhaps TRBD2 (6 bases). V lost 3 bases to trimming and J lost 2 bases, with 13 bases between them. The CDR3 runs to 15 residues. Germline CDR1 is LNHDA and CDR2 is SQIVND (reference sequence). This CDR3 is CASSIRGTLQETQYF. The CDR3, as DNA: TGTGCCAGTAGTATCCGCGGGACGCTGCAAGAGACCCAGTACTTC.

The chain joins TRBV28 to TRBJ2-2, with D perhaps matching TRBD1 (5 bases). V lost 4 bases, J lost 1 base, and 13 bases lay in between. The length of the CDR3 is 16 residues. The germline V gene has CDR1 MDHEN and CDR2 SYDVKM. In DNA form, the CDR3 reads TGTGCCAGCAGTTCCTCGACAGTTAGGAACACCGGGGAGCTGTTTTTT. It encodes CASSSSTVRNTGELFF.

V is TRBV4-2 and J is TRBJ2-1, with TRBD2 matching over 15 bases. The CDR3 consists of 18 residues. The germline gives CDR1 LGHNA, CDR2 YNFKEQ. V shed 0 bases, J shed 8 bases, and the junction held 8 bases outside the gene matches. The DNA of the CDR3 is TGTGCCAGCAGCCAAGACGGAGGACTAGCGGGGGGGCGTGATGAGCAGTTCTTC. It encodes CASSQDGGLAGGRDEQFF.

The genes are TRBV30 and TRBJ1-6, with a weak D call TRBD1 (6 bases). Germline lookup yields CDR1 GTSNPN and CDR2 SVGIG (reference sequence). Trimming pared 7 bases from V and 5 bases from J, leaving 18 bases between. This CDR3 contains 15 residues. CDR3 coding DNA: TGTGCCTCCGTTAAGAACAGGGTCGATAATTCACCCCTCCACTTT. Translating gives CASVKNRVDNSPLHF.

The gene calls are TRBV4-1 and TRBJ1-4, with 8 bases identical to TRBD1. This CDR3 has 15 residues. Germline loops: CDR1 MGHRA, CDR2 YSYEKL. Trimming at V came to 6 bases and at J to 0 bases, leaving 3 bases not matched to a gene. This CDR3 reads CASRPQGATNEKLFF. CDR3 nucleotide sequence: TGCGCCAGCAGACCACAGGGGGCAACTAATGAAAAACTGTTTTTT.

This clone was detected once. The rearrangement joins TRBV7-3 to TRBJ2-3; 8 bases are a match to TRBD2. V lost 1 base and J lost 0; bases outside the gene matches: 3. Germline V lookup: CDR1 SGHTA, CDR2 FQGTGA. This CDR3 comprises 16 residues. This CDR3 is CASSLMAGGSTDTQYF. CDR3 bases: TGTGCCAGCAGCTTAATGGCGGGGGGAAGCACAGATACGCAGTATTTT.

CDR3 residues: CASSYPTGGPETQYF. CDR3 sequence (DNA): TGTGCCAGCAGTTACCCGACAGGGGGCCCAGAGACCCAGTACTTC. This sequence joins TRBV6-6 and TRBJ2-5; 10 bases agree with TRBD1. The trim removed 2 bases at V and 4 bases at J, leaving 4 bases unmatched. Germline V gene data show CDR1 as MNHNY and CDR2 as SVGAGI (reference sequence). The CDR3 sequence is 15 residues long.

The chain combines TRBV19 with TRBJ2-7; 8 bases match TRBD1. Germline V lookup: CDR1 LNHDA, CDR2 SQIVND (reference sequence). Unmatched junction bases numbered 12, after V lost 6 bases and J lost 2 bases. This CDR3 spans 16 amino acids. Written as DNA, the CDR3 is TGTGCCAGTAGCCCAGAGGACAGGGTCCCGCCCTACGAGCAGTACTTC. This translates into CASSPEDRVPPYEQYF.

The chain has TRBV18 and TRBJ1-2; possibly TRBD1 for D (6 bases). V lost 6 bases and J lost 1, with 6 bases in between. This CDR3 spans 12 amino acids. Germline CDR1 reads KGHSH; CDR2 reads LQKENI. The CDR3 sequence is CASSRGNYGYTF. CDR3 DNA: TGTGCCAGCTCCAGGGGTAACTATGGCTACACCTTC.

This chain connects TRBV2 to TRBJ1-2, with D unresolved. The V and J ends lost 3 bases and 8 bases respectively, with 13 bases between them. Germline V gene sequence: CDR1 SNHLY, CDR2 FYNNEI. This CDR3 spans 13 amino acids. The DNA for the CDR3 is TGTGCCAGCAGTGAGCGATTGAGTTTCGGCTACACCTTC. This gives the protein CASSERLSFGYTF. Together with reference TRBV2 and TRBJ1-2, the CDR3 gives the full variable domain: EPEVTQTPSHQVTQMGQEVILRCVPISNHLYFYWYRQILGQKVEFLVSFYNNEISEKSEIFDDQFSVERPDGSNFTLKIRSTKLEDSAMYFCASSERLSFGYTFGSGTRLTVV.

The rearrangement uses TRBV27 and TRBJ2-5; D is undetermined. The CDR3 consists of 15 residues. Germline V gene sequence: CDR1 MNHEY, CDR2 SMNVEV (reference sequence). Trimming removed 5 bases from V and 5 bases from J, with 18 bases in between. CDR3: CASSPRLQMMETQYF. CDR3 DNA: TGTGCCAGCAGTCCTAGACTCCAAATGATGGAGACCCAGTACTTC.

The chain links TRBV6-4 to TRBJ1-6, with a tentative D call TRBD1 (5 bases). Trimming shortened V by 4 bases and J by 4 bases, and 14 bases separated the two germline ends. Germline V lookup: CDR1 MRHNA, CDR2 SNTAGT. This CDR3 region has 16 residues. CDR3 region: CASSASGRTYNSPLHF. The CDR3 DNA sequence: TGTGCCAGCAGTGCCTCAGGGAGGACGTATAATTCACCCCTCCACTTT.

This chain uses TRBV25-1 with TRBJ2-5; D is possibly TRBD1 (6 bases). Between the trimmed V and J ends, which lost 6 bases and 4 bases, there was a span of 21 bases. The V gene's germline CDR1 is MGHDK and CDR2 SYGVNS. The CDR3 runs 16 residues. This chain's CDR3 is CASRPKEHRAGETQYF. For the CDR3, the DNA is TGTGCCAGCAGACCTAAGGAGCACAGGGCAGGAGAGACCCAGTACTTC.

The chain is built from TRBV3-1 (or the pseudogene TRBV3-2) and TRBJ2-1; no clear D gene. The V gene's germline CDR1 is LGHDT and CDR2 YNNKEL (reference sequence). The CDR3 spans 16 residues. Deletions cut 3 bases from V and 0 bases from J, with 12 bases between. The CDR3 nucleotides are TGTGCCAGCAGCCACTGGCGGTACAACTCCTACAATGAGCAGTTCTTC. It encodes CASSHWRYNSYNEQFF.

This clone was observed a few times. The J gene is TRBJ2-2, the V gene TRBV30; the D gene is possibly TRBD2 (6 bases). The germline V gene encodes CDR1 GTSNPN and CDR2 SVGIG (reference sequence). The CDR3 runs to 15 residues. V was cut by 5 bases and J by 0 bases, with 13 bases left in between. CDR3 loop: CAWDPDYTNTGELFF. CDR3 coding DNA: TGTGCCTGGGACCCGGACTATACGAACACCGGGGAGCTGTTTTTT.

The J gene is TRBJ2-5, the V gene TRBV18; 7 bases are shared with TRBD1. Losses at the gene ends were 3 bases for V and 2 bases for J; bases not matched to a gene: 3. The CDR3 extends over 14 amino acids. CDR1 and CDR2 (germline): KGHSH, LQKENI. The CDR3 is CASSPEDRQETQYF. CDR3 DNA: TGTGCCAGCTCACCGGAGGACAGGCAAGAGACCCAGTACTTC.

This rearrangement joins TRBV7-6 to TRBJ1-3; D is perhaps TRBD1 (5 bases). The ends were cut back, 0 bases at V and 0 bases at J, with 9 bases in the middle. Germline CDR1 reads SGHVS; CDR2 reads FNYEAQ. CDR3 length: 16 residues. Written as DNA, the CDR3 is TGTGCCAGCAGCTTAGCACAGGCCCCCTCTGGAAACACCATATATTTT. It yields the protein CASSLAQAPSGNTIYF. The entire variable domain, with the rest obtained from reference TRBV7-6 and TRBJ1-3, is as follows: GAGVSQSPRYKVTKRGQDVALRCDPISGHVSLYWYRQALGQGPEFLTYFNYEAQQDKSGLPNDRFSAERPEGSISTLTIQRTEQRDSAMYRCASSLAQAPSGNTIYFGEGSWLTVV.

The chain uses TRBV27 and TRBJ1-1; tentatively, D is TRBD1 (6 bases). Germline lookup yields CDR1 MNHEY and CDR2 SMNVEV (reference sequence). V was pared by 5 bases and J by 1 base, with 14 bases between. The CDR3 sequence is 15 residues long. In DNA, the CDR3 is TGTGCCAGCAGTACCCTCGACAGGCCGAACACTGAAGCTTTCTTT. Amino acids: CASSTLDRPNTEAFF.

This chain links TRBV30 with TRBJ1-4; a weak D match, TRBD1 (6 bases). Germline V gene lookup returns CDR1 GTSNPN and CDR2 SVGIG (reference sequence). The CDR3 extends over 14 amino acids. V dropped 0 bases and J dropped 5 bases, with 10 bases sitting between them. The CDR3 loop reads CAWSVQGLNEKLFF. In DNA, the CDR3 is TGTGCCTGGAGTGTACAGGGTTTAAATGAAAAACTGTTTTTT.